A selection of T cell receptor beta chains follows, all from one sample in a study of blood T cells in healthy people across ages. TCRdb fed the 5' RACE reads into MiXCR, producing one record per CDR3 protein. Found here are roughly 900,000 distinct CDR3 sequences, around 30% of them singletons; the top ten hold approximately 15%. Sample: blood. These receptors came from a woman over 75 in good health. The CDR3 runs from the conserved cysteine through the conserved F or W. Each record gives: CDR3 length, J gene, D gene, V gene, clone size, CDR3 DNA, CDR3 protein. The D gene is left open where the match is weak. A row's size may be missing; if present it is once, few, many or a size class.

>14|TRBJ1-2|-|TRBV7-2|many
TGTGCCAGCAGCTTATTAGGCAGGGTCTATGGCTACACCTTC
CASSLLGRVYGYTF
>13|TRBJ1-4|TRBD1|TRBV5-1|many
TGCGCCAGCAGGGACAGGGGTAATGAAAAACTGTTTTTT
CASRDRGNEKLFF
>15|TRBJ2-7|-|TRBV11-2|-
TGTGCCAGCAGCTCACAACCGACAGTCTCCTACGAGCAGTACTTC
CASSSQPTVSYEQYF
>11|TRBJ2-7|-|TRBV28|few
TGTGCCAGCAGAGGGAAGAAAGAGCAGTACTTC
CASRGKKEQYF
>17|TRBJ2-3|-|TRBV27|-
TGTGCCAGCAGTTCCCATAGGGGGGGGCCTTCCACAGATACGCAGTATTTT
CASSSHRGGPSTDTQYF
>13|TRBJ1-6|TRBD1|TRBV7-6|few
TGTGCCAGCAGCCCGAGGACAGGGGGACCCCTCCACTTT
CASSPRTGGPLHF
>16|TRBJ1-1|-|TRBV7-9|many
TGTGCCAGCAGCTCCAAGGGGGGGAGGGTGAACACTGAAGCTTTCTTT
CASSSKGGRVNTEAFF
>19|TRBJ2-3|TRBD2|TRBV9|few
TGTGCCAGCAGCGTAGTTAGCGGGGGGTCCAAGGAGGTCGCAGATACGCAGTATTTT
CASSVVSGGSKEVADTQYF
>17|TRBJ2-6|-|TRBV7-8|-
TGTGCCAGCAGCTTAGTGTCTGCGGGCTCTGGGGCCAACGTCCTGACTTTC
CASSLVSAGSGANVLTF
>14|TRBJ2-7|TRBD2|TRBV6-5|-
TGTGCCAGCAGCCAAGAGCGGGGGCGCTACGAGCAGTACTTC
CASSQERGRYEQYF
>19|TRBJ2-3|-|TRBV12-3/TRBV12-4|many
TGTGCCAGCAGTTTAGTTCCGTCGCTCGGGACGATACTTTTAGATACGCAGTATTTT
CASSLVPSLGTILLDTQYF
>14|TRBJ2-7|-|TRBV7-2|few
TGTGCCAGCAGCAAAGGGGGGGGGTCCTACGAGCAGTACTTC
CASSKGGGSYEQYF
>13|TRBJ2-5|-|TRBV12-5|-
TGTGCTAGTGGTTTAGACAGACTCAATGAGCAGTACTTC
CASGLDRLNEQYF
>16|TRBJ2-3|TRBD2|TRBV4-2|many
TGTGCCAGCAGCCAAGAACCGGGACTAGCAAGAAATACGCAGTATTTT
CASSQEPGLARNTQYF
>12|TRBJ2-1|-|TRBV7-9|-
TGTGCCAGCAGCTTAATTCTCTATGAGCAGTTCTTC
CASSLILYEQFF
>13|TRBJ1-2|-|TRBV7-2|many
TGTGCCAGCAGCTTCGGGATTAACTATGGCTACACCTTC
CASSFGINYGYTF
>13|TRBJ2-1|-|TRBV4-3|many
TGCGCCAGCAGCCAGGCAGGCAGTCATGAGCAGTTCTTC
CASSQAGSHEQFF
>14|TRBJ2-1|-|TRBV20-1|-
TGCAGTACTCCGGACTTTTCCTCCTACTATGAGCAGTTCTTC
CSTPDFSSYYEQFF
>13|TRBJ1-1|-|TRBV7-9|-
TGTGCCAGCAGCTTAGGTCAGCCGCCTGAAGCTTTCTTT
CASSLGQPPEAFF
>15|TRBJ2-1|-|TRBV12-3/TRBV12-4|-
TGTGCCAGCAGTGAGACTAGGCTCCGGTCTGTTGAGCAGTTCTTC
CASSETRLRSVEQFF
>14|TRBJ2-7|-|TRBV7-2|many
TGTGCCAGCAGCTTCTCTGAGGGGCTTTACGAGCAGTACTTC
CASSFSEGLYEQYF
>15|TRBJ2-1|TRBD1|TRBV20-1|many
TGCAGTGCTACCTATTACAGGGGGGTCTACAATGAGCAGTTCTTC
CSATYYRGVYNEQFF
>11|TRBJ1-1|-|TRBV6-6|-
TGTGCCAGCAGTGACGGAGGGGGAGCTTTCTTT
CASSDGGGAFF
>13|TRBJ1-1|-|TRBV3-1|-
TGTGCCAGCAGCCAGTACGGAGCAGCTGAAGCTTTCTTT
CASSQYGAAEAFF
>17|TRBJ1-6|-|TRBV20-1|-
TGCAGTGCCGAAAGGAGGGGGAACCGCTCCTATAATTCACCCCTCCACTTT
CSAERRGNRSYNSPLHF
>13|TRBJ2-5|TRBD1|TRBV20-1|-
TGCAGTGCTGGACAGGGAACTCAAGAGACCCAGTACTTC
CSAGQGTQETQYF
>14|TRBJ2-5|-|TRBV6-2/TRBV6-3|many
TGTGCCAGCATTAAAACGAACAGACAAGAGACCCAGTACTTC
CASIKTNRQETQYF
>19|TRBJ1-4|TRBD1|TRBV5-1|few
TGCGCCAGCAGACCGAACAACCCCTTGGTGGAGGGGGCGGACGAAAAACTGTTTTTT
CASRPNNPLVEGADEKLFF
>16|TRBJ1-1|TRBD1|TRBV7-2|few
TGTGCCAGCAGCTTAGGGAACAGGGGGAGGATCACTGAAGCTTTCTTT
CASSLGNRGRITEAFF
>17|TRBJ1-1|TRBD1|TRBV7-2|-
TGTGCCAGCAGCTTAGTTGGGACAGGGGGGTCTTGGGGTGAAGCTTTCTTT
CASSLVGTGGSWGEAFF
>15|TRBJ1-5|-|TRBV19|many
TGTGCCAGTAGTATAGGGGGTCATGGCAATCAGCCCCAGCATTTT
CASSIGGHGNQPQHF
>13|TRBJ2-2|-|TRBV29-1|many
TGCAGCGTTGGGGGTGGGGTCACCGGGGAGCTGTTTTTT
CSVGGGVTGELFF
>15|TRBJ2-3|-|TRBV5-1|many
TGCGCCAGCAGCTTGGGCGGGTGGGGCACAGATACGCAGTATTTT
CASSLGGWGTDTQYF
>13|TRBJ1-1|-|TRBV29-1|-
TGCAGCGTCAATACCCAACAGAACACTGAAGCTTTCTTT
CSVNTQQNTEAFF
>11|TRBJ2-7|-|TRBV20-1|many
TGCGGTATCCAAAGGTCCTACGAGCAGTACTTC
CGIQRSYEQYF
>15|TRBJ2-2|-|TRBV6-5|-
TGTGCCAGCATCACTTTGGGACACCCCACCGGGGAGCTGTTTTTT
CASITLGHPTGELFF
>15|TRBJ1-2|TRBD1|TRBV7-2|few
TGTGCCAGCAGCCTAAACGCAGGGGGACCTGGGGGCTACACCTTC
CASSLNAGGPGGYTF
>14|TRBJ2-3|TRBD1|TRBV20-1|many
TGCAGTGCTTTAGACAGGGGTGGCGCAGATACGCAGTATTTT
CSALDRGGADTQYF
>15|TRBJ1-2|-|TRBV7-8|-
TGTGCCAGCAGCTACGGCCCAGGGCTCAACTATGGCTACACCTTC
CASSYGPGLNYGYTF
>15|TRBJ2-3|-|TRBV6-2/TRBV6-3|-
TGTGCCAGCAGACAGAGGGAGACGGGTACAGATACGCAGTATTTT
CASRQRETGTDTQYF
>15|TRBJ2-3|-|TRBV12-3/TRBV12-4|-
TGTGCCAGCAGTCCAATGGGAGTGAGAGCAGATACGCAGTATTTT
CASSPMGVRADTQYF
>14|TRBJ1-2|TRBD1|TRBV12-3/TRBV12-4|many
TGTGCCAGCAGTGGACAGGTCCCTAACTATGGCTACACCTTC
CASSGQVPNYGYTF
>17|TRBJ2-1|-|TRBV7-2|-
TGTGCCAGTAGCCCGCAGCCCTGGGTTATGGAAACGAATGAGCAGTTCTTC
CASSPQPWVMETNEQFF
>15|TRBJ1-2|-|TRBV28|-
TGTGCCAGCAGTTTAAGGACAGTAACTGGCTATGGCTACACCTTC
CASSLRTVTGYGYTF
>14|TRBJ2-2|-|TRBV6-4|-
TGTGCCAGCAGTGGAGACAGGTCGTCCGGGGAGCTGTTTTTT
CASSGDRSSGELFF
>13|TRBJ1-1|-|TRBV7-9|-
TGTGCCAGCAGCTTTAACAGGGACACTGAAGCTTTCTTT
CASSFNRDTEAFF